The T cell receptor beta chain described here comes from a study of cytomegalovirus exposure and HLA in healthy donors. Study-wide context: An early data release held some 85 million unique TCRs from HLA-typed donors.

PCR primers comprised 60 Vbeta and 13 Jbeta primers. Repertoires were generated with immunoSEQ multiplex PCR, while TCRdb's copy carries only in-frame clones and drops some. The table shows 120,000 to 150,000 clones, with 60% to 80% occurring only once. This clone was found a few times. The antigen is unknown. Findings of the study overall: The study designated over 150 TCR beta chains cytomegalovirus-associated. About 90% or about 30% of the time was how often most TCR beta V segments were productive, according to an earlier analysis. When analyzed later, the rates of TCR association showed variation by HLA locus, with DRB1 the most and HLA-C the fewest.

The specimen sequenced was PBMCs. This receptor was taken from a woman in her thirties in good health and CMV-seronegative.

CDR3 sequence reads: CASSPNGGFSYEQYF. The CDR3 region has the DNA TGTGCCAGCAGCCCAAACGGGGGGTTCTCCTACGAGCAGTACTTC. This rearrangement joins TRBV7-3 to TRBJ2-7, with 7 bases aligning to TRBD2. CDR3 length: 15 amino acids. In germline, CDR1 is SGHTA, CDR2 FQGTGA. The V gene end was trimmed by 5 bases and the J gene end by 0 bases; junction bases not matched to a gene: 7.